The T cell receptor (beta chain) under discussion was sequenced for a study of lymphopenia after photon versus proton radiotherapy. This CDR3 has 15 amino acids. Germline V gene lookup returns CDR1 MNHNS and CDR2 SASEGT. V trimming: 6 bases; J trimming: 5 bases; junction bases outside the gene matches: 12. Overall study findings and caveats: Survival link was tested only in deceased patients; proton benefit remains a possibility.

TCRdb's copy holds only in-frame clones and misses some; the assay was immunoSEQ multiplex PCR. The sample contains some 41,000 clones, around 85% of which appear only once. As for this clone: Its antigen is unknown.

This chain uses TRBV6-1 with TRBJ2-7; 8 bases are shared with TRBD1. The TCR originated in a man in his fifties with gastric cancer. This sample comprised peripheral blood, obtained from a patient treated with photon-based radiotherapy. CDR3 loop: CASRATGGFRNEQYF. CDR3 in DNA: TGTGCCAGCAGGGCTACAGGGGGGTTTAGGAACGAGCAGTACTTC.